The 17 T cell receptor beta chains below come from one sample, sequenced in a study of beta chain features in type 1 diabetes. Expressed TCRB transcripts were sequenced because the isolated RNA had all been reverse transcribed beforehand. Profiling relied on immunoSEQ multiplex PCR, and the TCRdb table lists in-frame clones only, not all of them. The sample shows about 230,000 clones, 9.6% of them seen only once. Input material: naive CD4+ T cells from blood. These receptor sequences come from a woman in her late teens or twenties in good health.

This clone was counted between two and nine times. One junction end disagrees with the germline gene, perhaps due to a read error. The gene calls are TRBV5-1 and TRBJ2-5; 8 bases fit TRBD2. Germline V gene sequence: CDR1 SGHRS, CDR2 YFSETQ. The CDR3 sequence is 13 residues long. DNA of the CDR3: TGCGCCAGCAGCTTGGGAGCGGGAGAGAACCAGTACTTC. This translates into CASSLGAGENQYF.

This clone was seen only a few times. This CDR3 is also generated by other DNA sequences in the sample. This rearrangement joins TRBV5-1 to TRBJ2-5; 7 nucleotides match TRBD2. This CDR3 has 14 amino acids. V trimming: 3 bases; J trimming: 1 base; junction bases outside the gene matches: 3. CDR1 SGHRS and CDR2 YFSETQ come from the germline V gene. The CDR3 nucleotides are TGCGCCAGCAGCTCCGGGACTACCCAAGAGACCCAGTACTTC. Residues: CASSSGTTQETQYF.

The V call is TRBV9, the J call TRBJ1-2, with 7 bases identical to TRBD1. Germline V gene lookup returns CDR1 SGDLS and CDR2 YYNGEE. The length of the CDR3 is 14 residues. The ends lost 2 bases at V and 1 base at J; junction bases unmatched: 2. The chain's CDR3 is CASSVNRGNYGYTF. The DNA of the CDR3 is TGTGCCAGCAGCGTGAACAGGGGTAACTATGGCTACACCTTC. The variable domain in full, with the rest retrieved from reference TRBV9 and TRBJ1-2, is DSGVTQTPKHLITATGQRVTLRCSPRSGDLSVYWYQQSLDQGLQFLIQYYNGEERAKGNILERFSAQQFPDLHSELNLSSLELGDSALYFCASSVNRGNYGYTFGSGTRLTVV.

The gene calls are TRBV15 and TRBJ2-7, with 7 bases fitting TRBD1. This CDR3 is 16 amino acids long. The ends lost 1 base at V and 6 bases at J; junction bases unmatched: 12. From germline, CDR1 is LNHNV and CDR2 YYDKDF (reference sequence). CDR3 sequence reads: CATSRGLNRGTSEQYF. DNA of the CDR3: TGTGCCACCAGCAGAGGACTGAACAGGGGAACATCCGAGCAGTACTTC.

This clone was found a few times. CDR3 nucleotides: TGTGCCAGCAGCTTAGGGAGGGTATTTAATGAGCAGTTCTTC. Protein: CASSLGRVFNEQFF. The chain joins TRBV7-2 to TRBJ2-1; maybe TRBD2 (6 bases). The V gene lost 1 base and the J gene lost 7 bases, with 11 bases spanning the gap. The CDR3 has 14 amino acids. Germline-derived CDR1 and CDR2 are SGHTA and FQGNSA.

This clone appeared a few times. V is TRBV5-1 and J is TRBJ2-3, with 7 bases aligning to TRBD2. V trimming: 3 bases; J trimming: 6 bases; junction bases outside the gene matches: 10. The CDR3 runs to 15 residues. Germline CDR1 reads SGHRS; CDR2 reads YFSETQ. The CDR3 protein is CASSSGTTPADTQYF. The CDR3 DNA follows: TGCGCCAGCAGCTCCGGGACTACGCCCGCGGATACGCAGTATTTT.

This clone showed up just a few times. This chain joins TRBV4-2 and TRBJ1-3; no reliable D call. V shed 0 bases and J shed 2 bases, with 8 bases lying between them. The CDR3 has 15 residues. CDR1 is LGHNA, CDR2 YNFKEQ, per germline. CDR3 sequence: CASSQDWAAGNTIYF. CDR3 bases: TGTGCCAGCAGCCAAGATTGGGCAGCTGGAAACACCATATATTTT.

CDR3 residues: CASSLAVAGGFEQYF. The CDR3 DNA reads as TGCGCCAGCAGCTTGGCCGTAGCGGGAGGATTCGAGCAGTACTTC. V usage is TRBV5-1 and J usage is TRBJ2-7; 10 nucleotides match TRBD2. CDR1 SGHRS and CDR2 YFSETQ come from the germline V gene. The CDR3 has 15 amino acids. V lost 0 bases and J lost 6; bases outside the gene matches: 6.

The J gene is TRBJ2-2, the V gene TRBV5-4, with a tentative D call TRBD1 (6 bases). CDR1 SGHNT and CDR2 YYREEE come from the germline V gene (reference sequence). V was cut by 4 bases and J by 7 bases, with 17 bases left in between. This CDR3 has 15 residues. CDR3: CASSPRQDWGGELFF. CDR3 DNA: TGTGCCAGCAGCCCCCGACAGGACTGGGGCGGGGAGCTGTTTTTT.

The V gene is TRBV29-1, the J gene TRBJ1-1; D remains ambiguous. The V end was cut by 4 bases, the J end by 6 bases, with 9 bases between. Germline assignment: CDR1 SQVTM and CDR2 ANQGSEA. The CDR3 is made up of 11 amino acids. The CDR3 coding sequence is TGCAGCGTTGGCGGCTCTCCTGAAGCTTTCTTT. This sequence encodes CSVGGSPEAFF.

The chain recombines TRBV27 with TRBJ2-1, with 8 bases identical to TRBD1. CDR1 and CDR2 (germline): MNHEY, SMNVEV (reference sequence). The CDR3 covers 14 residues. V was pared by 5 bases and J by 6 bases, with 6 bases of the junction left unmatched. The CDR3: CASSPIQGGNEQFF. CDR3 nucleotide sequence: TGTGCCAGCAGTCCCATACAGGGGGGCAATGAGCAGTTCTTC.

There are a few counts of this clone. This sequence joins TRBV2 and TRBJ1-5; the D gene is possibly TRBD1 (5 bases). Looked up from germline, CDR1 is SNHLY and CDR2 is FYNNEI. V shed 3 bases and J shed 2 bases, with 14 bases lying between them. This CDR3 has 16 residues. CDR3 coding DNA: TGTGCCAGCAGTGAGTCGCGGGGGGTCGGCAATCAGCCCCAGCATTTT. Protein sequence: CASSESRGVGNQPQHF.

A few counts support this clone. This sequence joins TRBV9 and TRBJ1-5, with D hard to call. Trimming pared 0 bases from V and 6 bases from J, leaving 13 bases between. The length of the CDR3 is 15 residues. The V gene's germline CDR1 is SGDLS and CDR2 YYNGEE. The CDR3 loop is CASSVGPHWAQPQHF. The CDR3 DNA sequence: TGTGCCAGCAGCGTAGGGCCCCACTGGGCTCAGCCCCAGCATTTT.

This clone has more than one count but fewer than ten. This chain uses TRBV6-1 with TRBJ1-6; 7 bases map to TRBD1. The CDR3 has 14 residues. The trim removed 11 bases at V and 9 bases at J, leaving 13 bases unmatched. CDR1 and CDR2 (germline): MNHNS, SASEGT. CDR3 coding DNA: TGTGCCTGCCGCCGGGACAGATCATTTTCACCCCTCCACTTT. It encodes CACRRDRSFSPLHF.

This clone has just a few counts. The chain employs TRBV5-4 and TRBJ1-5; D is undetermined. The CDR3 contains 13 residues. Trimming removed 0 bases at V and 9 bases at J, with 10 bases between. Germline V gene sequence: CDR1 SGHNT, CDR2 YYREEE (reference sequence). CDR3 DNA sequence: TGTGCCAGCAGCTTGGACAGCTCTGGGCCCCAGCATTTT. It yields the protein CASSLDSSGPQHF.

The J gene is TRBJ2-3, the V gene TRBV19, with 11 bases aligning to TRBD2. CDR1 and CDR2 from the germline V gene are LNHDA and SQIVND (reference sequence). CDR3 size: 17 residues. The trim removed 8 bases at V and 6 bases at J, leaving 16 bases unmatched. The CDR3 sequence is CASRQPGLAEARDTQYF. CDR3 DNA: TGTGCCAGTCGCCAGCCGGGACTAGCGGAAGCTAGGGATACGCAGTATTTT. Variable domain in full (rest from reference TRBV19 and TRBJ2-3): DGGITQSPKYLFRKEGQNVTLSCEQNLNHDAMYWYRQDPGQGLRLIYYSQIVNDFQKGDIAEGYSVSREKKESFPLTVTSAQKNPTAFYLCASRQPGLAEARDTQYFGPGTRLTVL.

This chain links TRBV30 with TRBJ2-7; 13 positions agree with TRBD2. The CDR3 covers 18 residues. Germline CDR1 GTSNPN, CDR2 SVGIG (reference sequence). V was pared by 8 bases and J by 2 bases, with 18 bases of the junction left unmatched. The CDR3 loop reads CARTTGTSGKKSPYEQYF. The CDR3 nucleotides are TGTGCCCGAACAACCGGGACTAGCGGGAAAAAAAGCCCCTACGAGCAGTACTTC.